Below, 21 T cell receptor beta chains from the same sample are listed, as sequenced in a study of post-analysis software for immune sequencing data. Whole-study results and caveats: Patients carried roughly 5 TRBV segments more frequently than controls did, and TRBV5-6, TRBV5-1 and TRBV20-1 were among them.

Unique molecular identifiers were built into the TCR beta cDNA libraries. Via MiXCR, TCRdb re-called the PCR reads, giving one row per CDR3 protein. The sample carries around 200,000 distinct CDR3 sequences, around 29% recorded once. These TCRs' antigens remain unknown. Sequencing input: blood. These receptors were obtained from a girl between 2 and 17 years old with multiple sclerosis.

The chain carries TRBV28 and TRBJ2-5; 9 nucleotides line up with TRBD2. Germline trimming cut 5 bases from V and 5 bases from J; bases unmatched to any gene: 3. The CDR3 runs 13 residues. Germline V gene data show CDR1 as MDHEN and CDR2 as SYDVKM. In DNA, the CDR3 is TGTGCCAGCAGTAGCGGGAGGTCTGAGACCCAGTACTTC. Translating gives CASSSGRSETQYF. Complete variable domain (other parts from reference TRBV28 and TRBJ2-5): DVKVTQSSRYLVKRTGEKVFLECVQDMDHENMFWYRQDPGLGLRLIYFSYDVKMKEKGDIPEGYSVSREKKERFSLILESASTNQTSMYLCASSSGRSETQYFGPGTRLLVL.

This clonotype came up a few times. It may be a read error: a sequence one base away is much more abundant. The V call is TRBV6-5, the J call TRBJ2-1; 7 bases map to TRBD2. The CDR3 contains 15 residues. CDR1 and CDR2 (germline): MNHEY, SVGAGI. Losses at the gene ends were 7 bases for V and 8 bases for J; bases not matched to a gene: 14. The CDR3 loop is CASTPGTNKCDEQFF. The CDR3 region has the DNA TGTGCCAGCACCCCCGGGACTAACAAGTGCGATGAGCAGTTCTTC.

This clonotype showed up just once. CDR3 nucleotide sequence: TGTGCCAGCTCACCGGGACAGGGGGCCTACAATGAGCAGTACTTC. This gives the protein CASSPGQGAYNEQYF. V and J are TRBV18 and TRBJ2-1; TRBD1 matches at 12 bases. The J call may be incorrect, as the DNA end agrees better with TRBJ2-7. This CDR3 region has 15 residues. Per the germline V gene, CDR1 is KGHSH and CDR2 is LQKENI.

The rearrangement joins TRBV30 to TRBJ2-1, with a tentative D call TRBD2 (6 bases). V was shortened by 7 bases and J by 1 base, with 11 bases between the two germline ends. In germline, CDR1 is GTSNPN, CDR2 SVGIG (reference sequence). CDR3 length equals 13 residues. The DNA for the CDR3 is TGTGCCTCGCGGGGTTCGTCCTACAATGAGCAGTTCTTC. It specifies CASRGSSYNEQFF.

The chain links TRBV14 to TRBJ1-1; the match to TRBD1 covers 7 bases. The germline gives CDR1 SGHDN, CDR2 FVKESK. The J segment lost 9 bases and the V segment lost 4 bases, leaving 8 bases of the junction unmatched. This CDR3 has 13 amino acids. This chain's CDR3 is CASSRLLQGKAFF. As DNA, the CDR3 is TGTGCCAGCAGCCGCTTACTACAGGGGAAAGCTTTCTTT. Complete variable domain (other parts from reference TRBV14 and TRBJ1-1): EAGVTQFPSHSVIEKGQTVTLRCDPISGHDNLYWYRRVMGKEIKFLLHFVKESKQDESGMPNNRFLAERTGGTYSTLKVQPAELEDSGVYFCASSRLLQGKAFFGQGTRLTVV.

As regards this clonotype: A much more abundant neighbour one base away suggests this may be a read error. The V gene is TRBV20-1, the J gene TRBJ2-7; D is possibly TRBD2 (5 bases). Germline V gene sequence: CDR1 DFQATT, CDR2 SNEGSKA (reference sequence). There are 14 residues in the CDR3. Here the CDR3 DNA reads TGCAGTGCTAGACGGGGAGCCGGCTCCTACGGGCAGTACTTC. It encodes CSARRGAGSYGQYF.

This sequence joins TRBV28 and TRBJ2-7; tentatively, D is TRBD2 (5 bases). The V gene lost 6 bases and the J gene lost 9 bases, with 15 bases spanning the gap. This CDR3 has 12 residues. Germline CDR1 and CDR2: MDHEN and SYDVKM. CDR3: CASSQSEDLQYF. The CDR3 DNA reads as TGTGCCAGCAGCCAATCGGAGGACTTGCAGTACTTC.

This clonotype was counted once. V gene TRBV2 combines with J gene TRBJ2-2, with D possibly being TRBD1 (6 bases). CDR1 is SNHLY, CDR2 FYNNEI, per germline. The CDR3 extends over 15 amino acids. Trimming left V 7 bases short and J 5 bases short, with 17 bases between. The CDR3 nucleotides are TGTGCCAGCATGACGCCGGGGCAGGGGACCGGGGAGCTGTTTTTT. Residues: CASMTPGQGTGELFF.

This clonotype has at least ten counts. V is TRBV4-1 and J is TRBJ2-7; the D gene is possibly TRBD1 (6 bases). The CDR3 extends over 15 amino acids. The V end was cut by 3 bases, the J end by 2 bases, with 14 bases between. Per germline, CDR1 MGHRA and CDR2 YSYEKL. The CDR3 sequence is CASSHADRTAYEQYF. The CDR3 DNA reads TGCGCCAGCAGCCATGCCGACAGGACCGCCTACGAGCAGTACTTC.

The chain has TRBV27 and TRBJ1-5, with a weak D call TRBD1 (6 bases). This CDR3 contains 14 residues. The ends were cut back, 6 bases at V and 6 bases at J, with 15 bases in the middle. From germline, CDR1 is MNHEY and CDR2 SMNVEV (reference sequence). The CDR3 sequence: CASRGASRGQPQHF. The CDR3 DNA sequence: TGTGCCAGCAGGGGGGCGAGTAGGGGTCAGCCCCAGCATTTT.

The V call is TRBV20-1, the J call TRBJ1-1, with D tentatively TRBD1 (6 bases). The germline V gene has CDR1 DFQATT and CDR2 SNEGSKA (reference sequence). The V gene lost 0 bases and the J gene lost 1 base, with 9 bases spanning the gap. The CDR3 sequence is 14 residues long. The CDR3 DNA reads TGCAGTGCTAGAGAGGGGGGCCCGAACACTGAAGCTTTCTTT. Its translation is CSAREGGPNTEAFF.

V is TRBV6-2 or TRBV6-3 and J is TRBJ2-3; 11 bases line up with TRBD2. Germline V gene sequence: CDR1 MNHEY, CDR2 SVGEGT. The CDR3 is made up of 16 amino acids. J was trimmed by 2 bases and V by 4 bases; bases with no gene match: 5. The CDR3 DNA follows: TGTGCCAGCAGTTTAGCGGGGGGGCAAACCACAGATACGCAGTATTTT. Protein sequence: CASSLAGGQTTDTQYF.

Many counts were recorded for this clonotype. This chain links TRBV20-1 with TRBJ2-7; TRBD2 aligns across 9 bases. Germline CDR1 DFQATT, CDR2 SNEGSKA (reference sequence). There are 13 residues in the CDR3. After removal of 0 bases from V and 7 bases from J, the junction contained 4 bases not matched to a gene. CDR3 loop: CSARDAGGQEQYF. As DNA, the CDR3 is TGCAGTGCTAGAGATGCGGGGGGGCAAGAGCAGTACTTC.

This clonotype was recorded once. A read error is possible here, since a much larger clone lies one base away. The chain combines TRBV29-1 with TRBJ1-1, with D possibly TRBD1 on 6 matching bases. Germline V gene data show CDR1 as SQVTM and CDR2 as ANQGSEA. This CDR3 has 14 amino acids. Here the CDR3 reads CSVARVKGDTAAFF. The CDR3 nucleotides are TGCAGCGTTGCCAGGGTAAAAGGGGACACTGCAGCTTTCTTT.

Only a few counts were recorded for this clonotype. One end of the junction does not line up with germline, which may come from a read error. The V gene is TRBV20-1, the J gene TRBJ2-1; TRBD2 aligns across 10 bases. The J call is doubtful: the DNA matches TRBJ2-7 better. The germline gives CDR1 DFQATT, CDR2 SNEGSKA (reference sequence). CDR3 length: 12 residues. The CDR3 DNA is TGCAGTACTAGCGGGAATGGCAATGAGCAGTACTTC. Protein product: CSTSGNGNEQYF.

Ten or more counts support this clonotype. The chain carries TRBV5-1 and TRBJ2-7; TRBD1 matches 9 bases. CDR1 is SGHRS, CDR2 YFSETQ, per germline. Losses at the gene ends were 1 base for V and 4 bases for J; bases not matched to a gene: 6. This CDR3 has 15 amino acids. The CDR3 is CASSLTTGGDYEQYF. The CDR3 DNA is TGCGCCAGCAGCTTGACAACAGGGGGCGATTACGAGCAGTACTTC.

This clonotype was found a few times. Given a much more abundant clone one base away, this may be a read error. V is TRBV20-1 and J is TRBJ1-5; 7 nucleotides agree with TRBD1. CDR3 length: 14 amino acids. Germline V CDR1 and CDR2: DFQATT, SNEGSKA (reference sequence). Here the CDR3 reads CSVRDLRGGQPQHF. CDR3 nucleotide sequence: TGCAGTGTTAGAGATCTCAGGGGGGGTCAGCCCCAGCATTTT.

The sample holds one count of this clonotype. The chain employs TRBV7-9 and TRBJ1-3, with 7 nucleotides matching TRBD1. The V gene's germline CDR1 is SEHNR and CDR2 FQNEAQ (reference sequence). Germline trimming cut 3 bases from V and 6 bases from J; bases unmatched to any gene: 8. The CDR3 totals 15 residues. The chain's CDR3 is CASSLGRTGTNTIYF. CDR3 sequence (DNA): TGTGCCAGCAGCTTGGGTCGGACAGGAACAAACACCATATATTTT.

V is TRBV5-1 and J is TRBJ2-3; unclear D gene. With 7 bases removed from V and 4 bases from J, the gap between germline ends came to 13 bases. Germline V gene lookup returns CDR1 SGHRS and CDR2 YFSETQ. CDR3 size: 13 residues. The CDR3 DNA reads as TGCGCCAGCTCGGATCGGTTGTCAGATACGCAGTATTTT. Its protein is CASSDRLSDTQYF.

This chain connects TRBV19 to TRBJ2-1; 10 positions match TRBD1. The junction had 5 bases not matched to a gene; V was cut back by 6 bases and J by 3 bases. CDR1 LNHDA and CDR2 SQIVND come from the germline V gene (reference sequence). The CDR3 is made up of 15 amino acids. CDR3 amino acids: CASRAGTGVYNEQFF. The DNA for the CDR3 is TGTGCCAGTAGAGCCGGGACAGGGGTCTACAATGAGCAGTTCTTC.

The gene calls are TRBV5-1 and TRBJ1-4; 9 bases agree with TRBD1. CDR3 length: 15 residues. V lost 2 bases and J lost 6; bases outside the gene matches: 5. Germline CDR1 SGHRS, CDR2 YFSETQ. The CDR3 bases are TGCGCCAGCAGCTTCAACAGGGGGCGGCATGAAAAACTGTTTTTT. This sequence encodes CASSFNRGRHEKLFF.